This record looks at one TCR beta chain sequence and its context. The target of this receptor is not known. Per-nucleotide qualities are absent, and no much larger clonotype sits a single base away. The sample comes from a study of vaccination and CD4 T cells after COVID-19 (dated 2022 in TCRdb). Regarding the research as a whole: Every convalescent patient had a positive nasal swab PCR test for SARS-CoV-2, with mild disease in roughly 10 patients and severe disease in one. In the convalescent cohort there were six males and four females, among whom were two Hispanic individuals, seven Caucasians, two Asians and one multiracial person. Post-COVID blood samples from convalescent patients were collected a median of about 100 days after diagnosis, with a range of roughly 30 to 161 days. Culture stimuli were overlapping spike peptide pools from SARS-CoV-2 and from the common cold coronaviruses HCoV-NL63, HCoV-OC43 and HCoV-229E. Participants got two doses of the Pfizer-BioNTech BNT162b2 vaccine (n=8) or two doses of the Moderna mRNA-1273 vaccine (n=2). Control cultures received a CEFX viral epitope pool as the positive control, an HIV-1 Nef peptide pool as the negative control, or no peptide. In about 11 COVID-19 convalescent patients and a handful of infection-naive healthy vaccine recipients, the spike-specific CD4+ TCR repertoire before mRNA vaccination was compared with the repertoire after mRNA vaccination. Post-vaccine blood samples were collected a median of approximately 77 days after the second vaccine dose, ranging from roughly 13 to 250 days. Study-wide findings and limitations: The median number of SARS-CoV-2-reactive clonotypes rose from 21 after infection to 30 to 45 after vaccination, but the change was not significant. In convalescent patients, a median around 90% of post-vaccine SARS-CoV-2-reactive clones were detected only after vaccination, suggesting vaccine-specific priming. Only a relatively small number of convalescent patients were included in the study, and early timepoints following natural infection were not analyzed. In convalescent patients, nearly all vaccine-specific clones (304 of 307) were found to be mono-reactive for SARS-CoV-2 spike rather than cross-reactive with common cold coronaviruses.

The treatment or condition label, as the study defines it: approximately nine-day PBMC culture with coronavirus spike peptide pools or control peptides (ViraFEST assay). The ViraFEST assay, used in the study, expanded antigen-specific T cells with peptide pools and then identified the expanded clonotypes through TCR sequencing. The convalescent patients' positive SARS-CoV-2 PCR tests fell between March and December 2020, which was before the Alpha, Beta and Delta variants emerged in the United States. Each well held some 2 million PBMCs cultured in IMDM containing about 5% human AB serum and approximately 9.8 IU/ml IL-2, with 10 ug/ml peptide pools added. On days 3 and 7, half of the culture medium was replaced with fresh IL-2-containing medium. After 10 days of culture, CD4+ T cells were isolated by negative selection with the EasySep CD4+ T cell isolation kit. Ficoll-Paque Plus gradient centrifugation was used to isolate PBMCs from whole blood, and the isolated PBMCs were then either used fresh or cryopreserved at -140C. Culture conditions were generally each tested in triplicate wells.

The germline V gene (reference sequence) provides CDR1 GTSNPN and CDR2 SVGIG. The germline V end is reduced by 0 bases and the J end by 2 bases; junction bases left unmatched: 7. The CDR3 has 18 amino acids, counting the end cysteine and phenylalanine. CDR3 DNA is the only sequence kept; it has 54 bases, read in frame from the first base. Libraries were made using PCR. DNA from cultured CD4+ T cells underwent TCR sequencing with the Oncomine TCR Beta short-read assay at the Johns Hopkins FTIC core. The QIAamp micro DNA kit was used to extract genomic DNA from the cultured CD4+ T cells. The Oncomine TCR Beta libraries from cultured CD4+ T cells were pooled using unique dual indexes and then sequenced on an Illumina iSeq 100. On the authors' methods: Non-productive sequences were filtered out, and CDR3s that did not start with C, did not end with F or W, or were shorter than 7 amino acids were discarded. Antigen-specific clonotypes were identified with the MANAFEST web application by comparing peptide-stimulated wells with reference and other culture wells. For a clone to be called positive, the clone needed an FDR below 0.05, an odds ratio above 5, and a productive frequency above 0.1% in at least two of three replicate wells. A clonotype counted as cross-reactive if it showed significant expansion both in the SARS-CoV-2 spike wells and in at least one common cold coronavirus spike condition. Using R version 3.6.1, CDR3 homology was evaluated through Levenshtein distances (stringdist) along with unrooted phylogenetic trees (ape). Using fastp trimming at Q25 and MiXCR clonotype assembly, TCRdb reanalyzed the public sequencing data and kept in-frame beta chains. Identical CDR3 proteins give one entry, which carries the most common genes and DNA. The V and J calls and clone size are TCRdb's, not the authors'. Across this sample there are about 13,000 distinct CDR3 sequences, with around 40% seen only once. The top ten clonotypes cover roughly 14% of the sample.

The sequencing sample was made of CD4+ T cells from blood, cultured in vitro. The sequence came from a human donor who had recovered from COVID-19. This receptor chain uses TRBV30 and TRBJ2-1, and 13 junction bases match TRBD2. The CDR3 reads CAWSVSRTSGGAYNEQFF. The nucleotide sequence reads as follows: TGTGCCTGGAGTGTAAGTCGGACTAGCGGGGGAGCCTACAATGAGCAGTTCTTC.